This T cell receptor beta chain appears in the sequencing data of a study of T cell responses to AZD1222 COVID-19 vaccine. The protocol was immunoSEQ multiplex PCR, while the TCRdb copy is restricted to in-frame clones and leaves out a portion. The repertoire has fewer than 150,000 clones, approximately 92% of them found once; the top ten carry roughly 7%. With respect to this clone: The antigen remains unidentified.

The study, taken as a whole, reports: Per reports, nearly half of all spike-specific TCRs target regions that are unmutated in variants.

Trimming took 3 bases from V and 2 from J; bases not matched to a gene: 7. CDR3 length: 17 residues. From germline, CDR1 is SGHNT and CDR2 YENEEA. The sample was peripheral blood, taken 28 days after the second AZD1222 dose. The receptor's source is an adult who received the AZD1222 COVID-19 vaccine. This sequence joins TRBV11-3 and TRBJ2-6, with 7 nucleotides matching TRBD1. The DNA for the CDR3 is TGTGCCAGCAGCTTTTGGGCAGGGGGAACTGGGGCCAACGTCCTGACTTTC. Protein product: CASSFWAGGTGANVLTF.